One and the same sample provided the 21 T cell receptor beta chains below, sequenced in a study of shared clonotypes between healthy human individuals. The naive CD8 population came from CD45RO-negative cells selected for CCR7, without terminally differentiated effector memory CD45RA+ cells. Profiling relied on immunoSEQ multiplex PCR, and the TCRdb table lists in-frame clones only, not all of them. The sample includes some 800,000 clones, 80% to 95% of them seen just once. Input material: naive CD8+ T cells sorted from blood. The source is a man in his thirties or forties in good health.

About this clone itself: The junction does not match germline at one end; this may be a read error. The rearrangement links TRBV5-1 to TRBJ2-5, with 8 bases lining up with TRBD1. CDR3 length: 15 residues. Germline V gene data show CDR1 as SGHRS and CDR2 as YFSETQ. The CDR3 DNA reads as TGCGCCAGCAGTTTGGACAGGGAGGATCAAGAGACCCAGTACTTC. The encoded protein is CASSLDREDQETQYF.

The chain joins TRBV28 to TRBJ1-1, with D unclear. Looked up from germline, CDR1 is MDHEN and CDR2 is SYDVKM. Trimming took 7 bases from V and 13 from J, leaving 22 bases between them. The CDR3 has 13 amino acids. The CDR3 nucleotides are TGTGCCAGCACCCCCGACCGGACTTCGGATGGTTTCTTT. It encodes CASTPDRTSDGFF.

V usage is TRBV7-8 and J usage is TRBJ1-5; 8 positions agree with TRBD1. CDR1 is SGHVS, CDR2 FQNEAQ, per germline. The CDR3 is 15 residues long. V shed 5 bases, J shed 0 bases, and the junction held 3 bases outside the gene matches. The CDR3 is CASSPGQVSNQPQHF. The CDR3 nucleotides are TGTGCCAGCAGCCCGGGACAGGTTAGCAATCAGCCCCAGCATTTT.

The rearrangement uses TRBV5-6 and TRBJ2-7; TRBD1 matches 10 bases. CDR1 and CDR2 from the germline V gene are SGHDT and YYEEEE. There are 14 residues in the CDR3. Unmatched junction bases numbered 3, after V lost 3 bases and J lost 3 bases. The CDR3 spells CASSSGTGVYEQYF. DNA of the CDR3: TGTGCCAGCAGCTCCGGGACAGGGGTCTACGAGCAGTACTTC. Looking up the rest from reference TRBV5-6 and TRBJ2-7 gives the full variable domain: DAGVTQSPTHLIKTRGQQVTLRCSPKSGHDTVSWYQQALGQGPQFIFQYYEEEERQRGNFPDRFSGHQFPNYSSELNVNALLLGDSALYLCASSSGTGVYEQYFGPGTRLTVT.

This chain links TRBV5-1 with TRBJ1-1, with unresolved D. V dropped 0 bases and J dropped 1 base, with 10 bases sitting between them. Germline V gene lookup returns CDR1 SGHRS and CDR2 YFSETQ. The length of the CDR3 is 15 residues. The CDR3 spells CASSLGQASNTEAFF. CDR3 bases: TGCGCCAGCAGCTTGGGGCAGGCCTCGAACACTGAAGCTTTCTTT.

The CDR3 bases are TGCGCCAGCAGTGAGGGACTCCCAGACAATGAGCAGTTCTTC. The encoded protein is CASSEGLPDNEQFF. V and J are TRBV10-1 and TRBJ2-1; maybe TRBD2 (5 bases). The germline V and J ends were trimmed by 2 bases and 5 bases, with 10 bases remaining between them. The CDR3 length is 14 residues. CDR1 is WNHNN, CDR2 SYGVQD, per germline (reference sequence).

The chain uses TRBV29-1 and TRBJ2-3, with 14 bases fitting TRBD2. Unmatched junction bases numbered 1, after V lost 1 base and J lost 1 base. This CDR3 has 16 residues. Germline CDR1 SQVTM, CDR2 ANQGSEA. The CDR3 DNA reads TGCAGCGTTGAAGGACTAGCGGGAGGGGGCACAGATACGCAGTATTTT. It yields the protein CSVEGLAGGGTDTQYF.

This chain uses TRBV18 with TRBJ1-1; TRBD1 aligns across 9 bases. V lost 6 bases to trimming and J lost 7 bases; unmatched junction nucleotides: 15. Germline V gene data show CDR1 as KGHSH and CDR2 as LQKENI. This CDR3 has 16 residues. The chain's CDR3 is CASSPNRGRPDYEAFF. DNA for the CDR3: TGTGCCAGCTCCCCGAACAGGGGGCGGCCAGACTATGAAGCTTTCTTT.

This clone has a handful of counts. V is TRBV9 and J is TRBJ2-1, with unresolved D. Germline assignment: CDR1 SGDLS and CDR2 YYNGEE. The CDR3 is 13 amino acids. V dropped 0 bases and J dropped 9 bases, with 10 bases sitting between them. CDR3 amino acids: CASSVVSLGEQFF. The DNA of the CDR3 is TGTGCCAGCAGCGTAGTGTCTCTCGGTGAGCAGTTCTTC.

The chain has TRBV9 and TRBJ2-3, with a tentative D call TRBD2 (6 bases). With 5 bases removed from V and 1 base from J, the gap between germline ends came to 11 bases. The CDR3 covers 14 residues. Germline CDR1 SGDLS, CDR2 YYNGEE. CDR3 DNA: TGTGCCAGCAGACGGGGGTCTGGCACAGATACGCAGTATTTT. This sequence encodes CASRRGSGTDTQYF.

The CDR3 coding sequence is TGTGCCAGCAGCGAATCCGGGGTTTCTAACGAGCAGTACTTC. Its protein product is CASSESGVSNEQYF. The chain joins TRBV9 to TRBJ2-7, with D possibly being TRBD2 (5 bases). Germline CDR1 and CDR2: SGDLS and YYNGEE. Trimming removed 3 bases from V and 5 bases from J, with 15 bases in between. The CDR3 consists of 14 residues. The full variable domain, rest sourced from reference TRBV9 and TRBJ2-7, is DSGVTQTPKHLITATGQRVTLRCSPRSGDLSVYWYQQSLDQGLQFLIQYYNGEERAKGNILERFSAQQFPDLHSELNLSSLELGDSALYFCASSESGVSNEQYFGPGTRLTVT.

The CDR3 DNA follows: TGTGCCAGCAGCTTCGGACTAGCGGGAGACTACAATGAGCAGTTCTTC. As protein: CASSFGLAGDYNEQFF. The rearrangement joins TRBV7-8 to TRBJ2-1; TRBD2 matches at 13 bases. Germline values: CDR1 SGHVS, CDR2 FQNEAQ. V lost 3 bases, J lost 3 bases, and 2 bases stayed unmatched. The CDR3 runs 16 residues. Based on the CDR3 plus reference TRBV7-8 and TRBJ2-1, the full variable domain is GAGVSQSPRYKVAKRGQDVALRCDPISGHVSLFWYQQALGQGPEFLTYFQNEAQLDKSGLPSDRFFAERPEGSVSTLKIQRTQQEDSAVYLCASSFGLAGDYNEQFFGPGTRLTVL.

The gene calls are TRBV27 and TRBJ2-2; 9 nucleotides agree with TRBD2. V trimming: 3 bases; J trimming: 0 bases; junction bases outside the gene matches: 2. CDR1 MNHEY and CDR2 SMNVEV come from the germline V gene (reference sequence). The CDR3 is 16 residues long. For the CDR3, the DNA is TGTGCCAGCAGTTTTTTAGCGGGGGCGAACACCGGGGAGCTGTTTTTT. Translating it yields CASSFLAGANTGELFF.

The chain carries TRBV13 and TRBJ2-2; 10 nucleotides align to TRBD2. Trimming removed 3 bases from V and 3 bases from J; junction bases left unmatched: 4. This CDR3 has 16 amino acids. Germline CDR1 and CDR2: PRHDT and FYEKMQ (reference sequence). The CDR3 DNA follows: TGTGCCAGCAGCTTCCAACTAGCGGGATACACCGGGGAGCTGTTTTTT. As protein: CASSFQLAGYTGELFF.

This clone has more than one count but fewer than ten. The chain links TRBV5-1 to TRBJ1-2; D gene ambiguous. Germline CDR1 SGHRS, CDR2 YFSETQ. The CDR3 extends over 9 amino acids. The V and J ends lost 7 bases and 11 bases respectively, with 9 bases between them. This CDR3 is CASETVYTF. DNA for the CDR3: TGCGCCAGCGAAACAGTTTACACCTTC. Together with reference TRBV5-1 and TRBJ1-2, the CDR3 gives the full variable domain: KAGVTQTPRYLIKTRGQQVTLSCSPISGHRSVSWYQQTPGQGLQFLFEYFSETQRNKGNFPGRFSGRQFSNSRSEMNVSTLELGDSALYLCASETVYTFGSGTRLTVV.

In regard to this clone: The same CDR3 also results from other DNA sequences found in this sample. The chain uses TRBV28 and TRBJ1-4; D is uncertain. The germline V gene has CDR1 MDHEN and CDR2 SYDVKM. CDR3 size: 11 residues. Between the trimmed V and J ends, which lost 3 bases and 11 bases, there was a span of 7 bases. The CDR3 DNA follows: TGTGCCAGCAGTTTCTCGGAGAAACTGTTTTTT. Residues: CASSFSEKLFF.

In regard to this clone: The sample carries other DNA sequences with the same CDR3. The chain joins TRBV5-6 to TRBJ2-7; 7 bases fit TRBD2. Germline CDR1 and CDR2: SGHDT and YYEEEE. CDR3 size: 14 residues. V lost 2 bases and J lost 1; bases outside the gene matches: 3. CDR3 in amino acids: CASSFASGSYEQYF. Here the CDR3 DNA reads TGTGCCAGCAGCTTCGCTAGCGGTTCCTACGAGCAGTACTTC.

This chain links TRBV11-2 with TRBJ2-1; possibly TRBD2 for D (5 bases). The germline V gene has CDR1 SGHAT and CDR2 FQNNGV. V was clipped by 5 bases and J by 2 bases, with 19 bases between them. The CDR3 contains 17 residues. CDR3 nucleotides: TGTGCCAGCAGCACCCTTCCGGGCCTCGGGGCCTACAATGAGCAGTTCTTC. Residues: CASSTLPGLGAYNEQFF.

A word on this clone: Just one base apart from a much larger clone, this may be a read error. Other DNA sequences in this specimen translate into the identical CDR3. The chain combines TRBV5-6 with TRBJ1-5; the D is unclear. Germline V gives CDR1 SGHDT, CDR2 YYEEEE. V gave up 2 bases and J gave up 3 bases, with 3 bases separating them. This CDR3 spans 12 amino acids. The DNA for the CDR3 is TGTGCCAGCAGCTTAGACAATCAGCCCCAGCATTTT. This sequence encodes CASSLDNQPQHF.

The gene calls are TRBV6-4 and TRBJ2-2; 11 bases agree with TRBD2. The CDR3 totals 15 residues. Germline lookup yields CDR1 MRHNA and CDR2 SNTAGT. After removal of 4 bases from V and 7 bases from J, the junction contained 5 bases not matched to a gene. CDR3 loop: CASSALAGGVGELFF. The CDR3 DNA is TGTGCCAGCAGTGCTCTAGCGGGAGGCGTCGGGGAGCTGTTTTTT.

This clone was observed a single time. The chain recombines TRBV28 with TRBJ1-2; a weak D match, TRBD1 (5 bases). Trimming cost V 1 base and J 5 bases, with 11 bases left between them. The length of the CDR3 is 14 residues. Looked up from germline, CDR1 is MDHEN and CDR2 is SYDVKM. The CDR3 DNA reads as TGTGCCAGCAGTTTATTGAGGGACCCTTATGGCTACACCTTC. Protein sequence: CASSLLRDPYGYTF.